In this sample, the clone carrying this T cell receptor (beta chain) turned up a few times. As yet, its antigen is unknown. This record comes from a study of blood T cells in healthy people across ages. Study-wide points: Versus aged donors, long-lived donors had higher diversity and more naive CD4+ cells. The unsorted PBMCs prevented any conclusive comparison of naive versus antigen-experienced cells.

In each sample, at least 7 million PBMCs were isolated. For the second PCR, which ran for about 6 to 11 cycles, a sample-barcoded 5' primer and a J-beta primer mix were used. A tag from a template-switch adaptor with 12 random nucleotides marked each cDNA molecule. TCRdb fed the 5' RACE reads into MiXCR, producing one record per CDR3 protein. The repertoire has hundreds of thousands of distinct CDR3 sequences, roughly 50% of them found once; the top ten carry around 15%. This receptor was obtained from a man in his thirties or forties in good health. Sequencing was done on a sample of blood.

The CDR3 protein is CASSLASVRTEVLFF. CDR3 coding DNA: TGCGCCAGCAGCTTGGCGTCTGTGAGGACAGAGGTTCTGTTCTTC. The chain couples TRBV5-1 to TRBJ2-1; D may be TRBD1 (6 bases). The germline gives CDR1 SGHRS, CDR2 YFSETQ. This CDR3 region has 15 residues. V was trimmed by 0 bases and J by 15 bases, leaving 22 bases between them.